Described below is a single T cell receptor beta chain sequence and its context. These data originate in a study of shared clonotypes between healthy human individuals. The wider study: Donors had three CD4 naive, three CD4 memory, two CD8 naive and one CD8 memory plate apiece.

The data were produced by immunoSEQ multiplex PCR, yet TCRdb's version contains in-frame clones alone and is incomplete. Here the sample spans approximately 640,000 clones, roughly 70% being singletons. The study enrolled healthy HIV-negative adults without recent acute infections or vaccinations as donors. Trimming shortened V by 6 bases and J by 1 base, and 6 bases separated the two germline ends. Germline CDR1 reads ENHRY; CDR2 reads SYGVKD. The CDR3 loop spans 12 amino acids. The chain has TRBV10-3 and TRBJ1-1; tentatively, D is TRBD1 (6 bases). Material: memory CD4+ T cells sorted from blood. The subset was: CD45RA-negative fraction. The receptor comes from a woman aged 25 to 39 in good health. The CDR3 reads CAIRGQNTEAFF. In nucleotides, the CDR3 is TGTGCCATCAGGGGACAGAACACTGAAGCTTTCTTT.